This section outlines one TCR beta chain sequence together with its context. Its antigen is undetermined. These data are taken from a study of T cells after posttransplantation cyclophosphamide. Points from the study as a whole: TRB overlap between skin or GI tissue T cells and blood was limited. Donor CD8+ memory clones often dominated recipient blood repertoires at later times. TRB clonality was highly associated with recipient CMV seropositivity and reactivation.

Methotrexate plus calcineurin inhibitor accompanied controls' myeloablative marrow transplants; sampling was 1 year later. The protocol was immunoSEQ multiplex PCR, while the TCRdb copy is restricted to in-frame clones and leaves out a portion. In the table there are about 22,000 clones, 70% to 90% of which are singletons. From germline, CDR1 is MNHNY and CDR2 SVGAGI (reference sequence). The length of the CDR3 is 13 residues. V gave up 6 bases and J gave up 11 bases; unmatched junction bases: 10. Material: PBMCs, obtained after an allogeneic stem cell transplant with a calcineurin inhibitor and methotrexate. This chain links TRBV6-6 with TRBJ2-5; 9 bases are a match to TRBD1. This TCR was recovered from a female patient aged 50-59 years who received an allogeneic stem cell transplant from an unrelated donor, was CMV-positive, and had chronic GVHD only. Some T cells could come from the graft donor. The CDR3 nucleotides are TGTGCCAGCAGGGTCGGGACAGGGCATGAGCAGTACTTC. Protein sequence: CASRVGTGHEQYF.